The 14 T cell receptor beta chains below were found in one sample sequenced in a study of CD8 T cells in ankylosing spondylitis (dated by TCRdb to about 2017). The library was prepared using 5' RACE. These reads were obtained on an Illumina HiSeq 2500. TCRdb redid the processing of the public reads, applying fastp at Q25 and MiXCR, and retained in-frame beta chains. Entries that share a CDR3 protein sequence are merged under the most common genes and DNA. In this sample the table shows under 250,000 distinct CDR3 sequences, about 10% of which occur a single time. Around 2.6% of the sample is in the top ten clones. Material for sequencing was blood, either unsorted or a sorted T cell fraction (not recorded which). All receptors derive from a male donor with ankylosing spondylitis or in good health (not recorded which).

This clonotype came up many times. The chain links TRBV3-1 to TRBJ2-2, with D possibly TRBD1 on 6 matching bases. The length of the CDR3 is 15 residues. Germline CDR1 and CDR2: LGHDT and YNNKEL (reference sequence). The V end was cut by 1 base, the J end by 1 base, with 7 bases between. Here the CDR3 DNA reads TGTGCCAGCAGCCAAGGGACAGTGAACACCGGGGAGCTGTTTTTT. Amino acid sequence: CASSQGTVNTGELFF.

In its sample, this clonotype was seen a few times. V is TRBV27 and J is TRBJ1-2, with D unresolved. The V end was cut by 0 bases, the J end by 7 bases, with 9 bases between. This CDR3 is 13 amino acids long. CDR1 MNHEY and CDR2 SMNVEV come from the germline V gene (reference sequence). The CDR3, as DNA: TGTGCCAGCAGTTTATCTGCACAACTTGGCTACACCTTC. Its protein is CASSLSAQLGYTF.

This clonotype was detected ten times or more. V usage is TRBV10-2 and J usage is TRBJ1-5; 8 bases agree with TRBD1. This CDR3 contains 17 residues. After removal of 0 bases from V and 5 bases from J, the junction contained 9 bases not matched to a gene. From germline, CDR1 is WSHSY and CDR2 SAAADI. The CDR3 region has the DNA TGCGCCAGCAGTGAGTCGGGAGGACAGGGAGGTGATCAGCCCCAGCATTTT. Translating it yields CASSESGGQGGDQPQHF.

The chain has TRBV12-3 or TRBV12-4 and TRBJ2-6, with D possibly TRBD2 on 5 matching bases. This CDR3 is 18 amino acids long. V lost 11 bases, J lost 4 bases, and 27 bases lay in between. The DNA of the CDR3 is TGTGCCTTCAGACCTTATACCGAGGTAGCGTCAGGGGCCAACGTCCTGACTTTC. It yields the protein CAFRPYTEVASGANVLTF.

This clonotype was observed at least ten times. The CDR3 loop reads CASSPGQGTREQYF. The CDR3 DNA is TGTGCCAGCAGTCCGGGACAGGGGACCAGGGAGCAGTACTTC. The genes are TRBV6-1 and TRBJ2-7, with 10 bases lining up with TRBD1. The V gene end was trimmed by 5 bases and the J gene end by 7 bases; junction bases not matched to a gene: 8. Germline V gene data show CDR1 as MNHNS and CDR2 as SASEGT. The CDR3 extends over 14 amino acids.

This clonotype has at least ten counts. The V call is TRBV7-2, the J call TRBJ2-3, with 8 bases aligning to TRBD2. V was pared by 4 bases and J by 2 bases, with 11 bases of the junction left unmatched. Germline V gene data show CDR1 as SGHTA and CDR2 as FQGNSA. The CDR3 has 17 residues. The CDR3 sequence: CASSWGSAGGSTDTQYF. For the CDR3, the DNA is TGTGCCAGCAGCTGGGGGTCTGCGGGGGGATCCACAGATACGCAGTATTTT.

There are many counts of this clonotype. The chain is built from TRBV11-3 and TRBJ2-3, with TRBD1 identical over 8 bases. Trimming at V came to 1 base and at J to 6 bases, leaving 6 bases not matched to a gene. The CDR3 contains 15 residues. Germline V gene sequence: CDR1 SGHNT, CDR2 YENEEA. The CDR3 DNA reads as TGTGCCAGCAGCTTAGGAGGTGACAGGGGCGATACGCAGTATTTT. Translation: CASSLGGDRGDTQYF. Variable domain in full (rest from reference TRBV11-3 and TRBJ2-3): EAGVVQSPRYKIIEKKQPVAFWCNPISGHNTLYWYLQNLGQGPELLIRYENEEAVDDSQLPKDRFSAERLKGVDSTLKIQPAELGDSAVYLCASSLGGDRGDTQYFGPGTRLTVL.

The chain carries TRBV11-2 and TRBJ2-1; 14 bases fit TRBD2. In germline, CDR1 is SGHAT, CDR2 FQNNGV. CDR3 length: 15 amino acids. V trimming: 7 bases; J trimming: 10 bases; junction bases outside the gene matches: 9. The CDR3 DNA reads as TGTGCCAGCACCCTCGGGACTAGCGGGAGCCGGGAGCAGTTCTTC. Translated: CASTLGTSGSREQFF.

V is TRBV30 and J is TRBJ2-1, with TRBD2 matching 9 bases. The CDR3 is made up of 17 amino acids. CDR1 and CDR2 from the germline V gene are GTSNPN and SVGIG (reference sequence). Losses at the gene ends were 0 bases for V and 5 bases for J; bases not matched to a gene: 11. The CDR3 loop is CAWSVKAGGSRDNEQFF. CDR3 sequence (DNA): TGTGCCTGGAGTGTAAAGGCGGGAGGGTCGAGGGACAATGAGCAGTTCTTC.

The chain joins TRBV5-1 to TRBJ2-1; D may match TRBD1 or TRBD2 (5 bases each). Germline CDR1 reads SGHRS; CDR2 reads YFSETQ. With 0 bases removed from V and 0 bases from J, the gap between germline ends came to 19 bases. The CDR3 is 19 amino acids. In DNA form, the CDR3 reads TGCGCCAGCAGCTTGGGCCAGGGACGGCTTGGAAGCTCCTACAATGAGCAGTTCTTC. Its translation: CASSLGQGRLGSSYNEQFF.

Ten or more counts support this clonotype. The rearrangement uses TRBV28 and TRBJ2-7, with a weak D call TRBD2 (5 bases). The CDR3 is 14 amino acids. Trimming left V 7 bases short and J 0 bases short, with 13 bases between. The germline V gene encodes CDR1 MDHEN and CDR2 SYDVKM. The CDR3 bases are TGTGCCAGCAAGTTTGCGGGCAGCTCCTACGAGCAGTACTTC. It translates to CASKFAGSSYEQYF.

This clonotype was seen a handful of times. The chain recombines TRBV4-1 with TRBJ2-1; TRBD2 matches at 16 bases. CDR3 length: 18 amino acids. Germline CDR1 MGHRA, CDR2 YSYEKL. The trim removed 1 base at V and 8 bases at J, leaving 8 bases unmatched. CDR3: CASSQVGTSGRAGDEQFF. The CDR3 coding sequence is TGCGCCAGCAGCCAAGTCGGGACTAGCGGGAGGGCAGGGGATGAGCAGTTCTTC.

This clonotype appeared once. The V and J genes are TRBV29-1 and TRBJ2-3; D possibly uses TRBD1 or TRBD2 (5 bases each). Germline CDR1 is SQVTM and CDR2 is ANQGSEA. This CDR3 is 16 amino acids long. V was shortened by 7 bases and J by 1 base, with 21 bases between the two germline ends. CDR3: CSAYWGSRGGTDTQYF. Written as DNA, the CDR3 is TGCAGCGCCTATTGGGGGAGCCGGGGTGGCACAGATACGCAGTATTTT.

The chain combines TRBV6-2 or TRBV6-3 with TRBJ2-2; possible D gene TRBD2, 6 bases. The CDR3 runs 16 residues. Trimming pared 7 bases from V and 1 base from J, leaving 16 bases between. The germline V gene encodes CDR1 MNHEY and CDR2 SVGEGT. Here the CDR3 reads CASTQRGIQNTGELFF. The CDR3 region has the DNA TGTGCCAGCACCCAACGGGGGATACAGAACACCGGGGAGCTGTTTTTT.